The 10 T cell receptor beta chains below come from one sample, sequenced in a study of T cell responses to AZD1222 COVID-19 vaccine. Sequencing used immunoSEQ multiplex PCR; TCRdb keeps in-frame clones, though not all of them. The table records 100,000 to 150,000 clones, roughly 92% of them present only once. Sequenced material: peripheral blood, taken 28 days after the second AZD1222 dose. These receptors were taken from an adult who received the AZD1222 COVID-19 vaccine.

V and J are TRBV28 and TRBJ1-1; D gene ambiguous. The length of the CDR3 is 11 residues. V was shortened by 5 bases and J by 3 bases, with 4 bases between the two germline ends. CDR1 and CDR2 (germline): MDHEN, SYDVKM. CDR3 nucleotide sequence: TGTGCCAGCAGTAAGGACACTGAAGCTTTCTTT. Its translation is CASSKDTEAFF.

The chain joins TRBV5-5 to TRBJ1-3; D remains ambiguous. The CDR3 is 16 residues long. With 0 bases removed from V and 4 bases from J, the gap between germline ends came to 14 bases. Germline V CDR1 and CDR2: SGHKS, YYEKEE (reference sequence). CDR3 sequence (DNA): TGTGCCAGCAGCTTGGGACTGCTCCCGGGCGGAAACACCATATATTTT. Translated: CASSLGLLPGGNTIYF.

The chain carries TRBV11-3 and TRBJ2-7, with TRBD1 identical over 7 bases. The V gene end was trimmed by 1 base and the J gene end by 6 bases; junction bases not matched to a gene: 3. The CDR3 is 13 residues long. Germline V gene lookup returns CDR1 SGHNT and CDR2 YENEEA. Here the CDR3 reads CASSLGSGGEQYF. CDR3 DNA: TGTGCCAGCAGCTTAGGCTCAGGGGGCGAGCAGTACTTC.

This chain joins TRBV4-3 and TRBJ2-7; perhaps TRBD2 as D (6 bases). The V end lost 0 bases, the J end lost 1 base, and 22 bases lay between the germline ends. This CDR3 is built from 19 residues. Germline V gives CDR1 LGHNA, CDR2 YSLEER. This CDR3 reads CASSQDRASWGLQSYEQYF. The CDR3 DNA follows: TGCGCCAGCAGCCAAGATCGGGCTAGTTGGGGACTTCAATCCTACGAGCAGTACTTC.

This clone has only one observation. The V gene is TRBV5-4, the J gene TRBJ2-3; 8 bases agree with TRBD1. V was pared by 6 bases and J by 0 bases, with 9 bases of the junction left unmatched. The germline CDR1 and CDR2 sequences are SGHNT and YYREEE (reference sequence). The CDR3 loop spans 16 amino acids. CDR3 protein: CASINTTGGSTDTQYF. CDR3 in DNA: TGTGCCAGCATCAATACCACAGGGGGGAGCACAGATACGCAGTATTTT.

The V gene is TRBV3-1 (or the pseudogene TRBV3-2), the J gene TRBJ2-5, with D possibly called TRBD1 or TRBD2 (6 bases each). CDR3 length: 15 amino acids. Germline V gene data show CDR1 as LGHDT and CDR2 as YNNKEL (reference sequence). With 5 bases removed from V and 5 bases from J, the gap between germline ends came to 18 bases. This chain's CDR3 is CASSSRTGRRETQYF. The DNA of the CDR3 is TGTGCCAGCAGCTCCAGAACAGGGAGGAGGGAGACCCAGTACTTC.

The chain combines TRBV5-5 with TRBJ1-2, with TRBD1 as a possible D gene (5 bases). Trimming removed 0 bases from V and 1 base from J, with 10 bases in between. The CDR3 is 15 amino acids. Germline CDR1 reads SGHKS; CDR2 reads YYEKEE (reference sequence). Here the CDR3 reads CASSLGRTFNYGYTF. In DNA, the CDR3 is TGTGCCAGCAGCTTGGGTCGGACATTTAACTATGGCTACACCTTC.

This clone was seen a single time. The V call is TRBV28, the J call TRBJ1-1, with a possible D match to TRBD1 (5 bases). The CDR3 covers 11 residues. Trimming removed 7 bases from V and 8 bases from J, with 11 bases in between. The germline gives CDR1 MDHEN, CDR2 SYDVKM. The CDR3 DNA reads as TGTGCCAGCACCCCGCGGGGGGAAGCTTTCTTT. It is translated as CASTPRGEAFF.

The V gene is TRBV2, the J gene TRBJ2-7; D call uncertain. Germline values: CDR1 SNHLY, CDR2 FYNNEI. The CDR3 has 13 amino acids. Trimming left V 5 bases short and J 6 bases short, with 14 bases between. The CDR3 DNA follows: TGTGCCAGCAGTCCCGCAAGAGCCCTCGAGCAGTACTTC. This gives the protein CASSPARALEQYF.

V and J are TRBV29-1 and TRBJ1-2; 8 nucleotides match TRBD1. V trimming: 3 bases; J trimming: 4 bases; junction bases outside the gene matches: 7. Germline V gives CDR1 SQVTM, CDR2 ANQGSEA. The CDR3 totals 14 residues. The CDR3 DNA sequence: TGCAGCGTTGAGGACGGACAGGGACTCTATGGCTACACCTTC. It is translated as CSVEDGQGLYGYTF.